The following is a TCR beta chain sequence with its context. The record originates from a study of blood T cell repertoires in COVID-19. As for the study in general: Some COVID-19 samples were acute and others convalescent; all came from the United States, Italy and Spain. PBMCs, B-cell-depleted T cells, or T cells were the source of the cDNA or gDNA that made up the material.

Original handling: It was from reference gene primer amplification that nucleated cell counts were estimated. The method was immunoSEQ multiplex PCR; TCRdb's version includes in-frame clones alone and lacks a portion of them. V, J and clone size are those of that table, while D and trimming were read from the DNA. The sample shows 250,000 to 350,000 clones, around nine tenths of them seen only once. The CDR3 runs to 14 residues. CDR1 and CDR2 (germline): GTSNPN, SVGIG (reference sequence). The V and J ends lost 3 bases and 5 bases, in that order; junction bases with no gene match: 6. The TCR originated in a man aged 25-40 years with acute or convalescent COVID-19. J is TRBJ1-4 and V is TRBV30, with TRBD1 identical over 7 bases. Sequenced input: peripheral blood. The CDR3 coding sequence is TGTGCCTGGAGAGGGACAGCGCAGAATGAAAAACTGTTTTTT. Protein product: CAWRGTAQNEKLFF. Looking up the rest from reference TRBV30 and TRBJ1-4 gives the full variable domain: SQTIHQWPATLVQPVGSPLSLECTVEGTSNPNLYWYRQAAGRGLQLLFYSVGIGQISSEVPQNLSASRPQDRQFILSSKKLLLSDSGFYLCAWRGTAQNEKLFFGSGTQLSVL.